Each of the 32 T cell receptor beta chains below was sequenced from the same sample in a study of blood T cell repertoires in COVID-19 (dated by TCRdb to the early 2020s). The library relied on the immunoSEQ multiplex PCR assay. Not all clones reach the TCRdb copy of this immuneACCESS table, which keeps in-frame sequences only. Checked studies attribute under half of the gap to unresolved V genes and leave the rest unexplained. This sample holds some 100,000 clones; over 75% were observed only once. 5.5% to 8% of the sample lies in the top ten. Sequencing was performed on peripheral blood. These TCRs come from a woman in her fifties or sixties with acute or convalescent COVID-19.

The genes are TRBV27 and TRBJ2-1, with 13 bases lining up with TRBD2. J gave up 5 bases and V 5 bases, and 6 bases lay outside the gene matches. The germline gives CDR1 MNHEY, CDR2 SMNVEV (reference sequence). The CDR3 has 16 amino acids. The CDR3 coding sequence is TGTGCCAGCAGTGCCCCTGGACTAGCGGGAGACAATGAGCAGTTCTTC. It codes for CASSAPGLAGDNEQFF.

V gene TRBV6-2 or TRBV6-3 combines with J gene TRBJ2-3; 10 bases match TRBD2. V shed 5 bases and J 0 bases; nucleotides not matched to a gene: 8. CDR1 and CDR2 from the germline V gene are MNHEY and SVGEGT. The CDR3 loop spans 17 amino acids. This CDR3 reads CASSTGLATPSTDTQYF. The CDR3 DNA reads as TGTGCCAGCAGTACGGGACTAGCGACACCCAGCACAGATACGCAGTATTTT.

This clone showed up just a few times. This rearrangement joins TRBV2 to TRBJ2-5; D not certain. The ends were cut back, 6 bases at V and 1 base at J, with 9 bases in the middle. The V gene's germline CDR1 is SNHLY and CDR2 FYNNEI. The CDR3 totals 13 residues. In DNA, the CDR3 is TGTGCCAGCAGGCCTGCGGTCCAAGAGACCCAGTACTTC. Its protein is CASRPAVQETQYF.

CDR3 DNA: TGTGCCAGCTCACCACCGGGTGGATTAGCGGGAGCTGGAGAGCAGTACTTC. Its protein product is CASSPPGGLAGAGEQYF. The chain uses TRBV18 and TRBJ2-7; 9 nucleotides line up with TRBD2. CDR1 is KGHSH, CDR2 LQKENI, per germline. There are 17 residues in the CDR3. With V trimmed by 0 bases and J by 7 bases, 13 bases remained unmatched.

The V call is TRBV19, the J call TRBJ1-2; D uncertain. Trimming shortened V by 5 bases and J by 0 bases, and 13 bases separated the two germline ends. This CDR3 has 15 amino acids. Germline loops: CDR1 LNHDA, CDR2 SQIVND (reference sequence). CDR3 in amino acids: CASSPGLGPNYGYTF. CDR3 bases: TGTGCCAGTAGTCCAGGACTAGGCCCTAACTATGGCTACACCTTC.

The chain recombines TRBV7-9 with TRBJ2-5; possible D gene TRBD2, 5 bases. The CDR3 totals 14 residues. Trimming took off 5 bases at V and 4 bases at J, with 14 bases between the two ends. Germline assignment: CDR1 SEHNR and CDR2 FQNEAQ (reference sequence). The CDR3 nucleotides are TGTGCCAGCAGCCTTAGTACCCGGGGAGAGACCCAGTACTTC. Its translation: CASSLSTRGETQYF.

The CDR3 coding sequence is TGTGCCAGCAGCTTGGCTCAGGTTAGCAATCAGCCCCAGCATTTT. It encodes CASSLAQVSNQPQHF. The chain carries TRBV5-8 and TRBJ1-5; D unclear. CDR3 length equals 15 residues. The germline V gene encodes CDR1 SGHTS and CDR2 YDEGEE. Trimming shortened V by 0 bases and J by 0 bases, and 7 bases separated the two germline ends. Using reference TRBV5-8 and TRBJ1-5 for the parts outside the CDR3, the full variable domain is EAGVTQSPTHLIKTRGQQATLRCSPISGHTSVYWYQQALGLGLQFLLWYDEGEERNRGNFPPRFSGRQFPNYSSELNVNALELEDSALYLCASSLAQVSNQPQHFGDGTRLSIL.

CDR3 DNA: TGTGCCACCAGCAGAGGGCAGCCTAGGGAAAAACTGTTTTTT. Encoded protein: CATSRGQPREKLFF. The rearrangement links TRBV15 to TRBJ1-4; D gene ambiguous. Per germline, CDR1 LNHNV and CDR2 YYDKDF (reference sequence). The V end was cut by 1 base, the J end by 8 bases, with 11 bases between. The length of the CDR3 is 14 residues.

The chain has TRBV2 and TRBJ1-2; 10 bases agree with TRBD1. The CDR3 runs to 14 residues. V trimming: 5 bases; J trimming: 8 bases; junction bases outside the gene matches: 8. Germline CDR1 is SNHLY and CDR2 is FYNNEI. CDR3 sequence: CASSPSGTGEGYTF. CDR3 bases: TGTGCCAGCAGTCCCTCCGGGACAGGGGAGGGCTACACCTTC.

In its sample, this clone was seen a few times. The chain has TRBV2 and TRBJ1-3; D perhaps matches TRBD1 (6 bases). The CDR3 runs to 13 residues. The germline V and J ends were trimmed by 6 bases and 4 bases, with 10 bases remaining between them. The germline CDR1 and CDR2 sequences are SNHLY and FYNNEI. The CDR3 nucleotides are TGTGCCAGCAGGACAGGACTCGGAAACACCATATATTTT. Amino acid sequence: CASRTGLGNTIYF.

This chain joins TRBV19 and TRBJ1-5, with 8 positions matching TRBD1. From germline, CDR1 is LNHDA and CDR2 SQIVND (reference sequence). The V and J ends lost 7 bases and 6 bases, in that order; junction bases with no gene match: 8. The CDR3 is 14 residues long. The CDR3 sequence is CASKETGAVQPQHF. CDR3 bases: TGTGCCAGTAAAGAGACAGGGGCGGTTCAGCCCCAGCATTTT. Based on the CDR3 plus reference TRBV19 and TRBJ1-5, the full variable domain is DGGITQSPKYLFRKEGQNVTLSCEQNLNHDAMYWYRQDPGQGLRLIYYSQIVNDFQKGDIAEGYSVSREKKESFPLTVTSAQKNPTAFYLCASKETGAVQPQHFGDGTRLSIL.

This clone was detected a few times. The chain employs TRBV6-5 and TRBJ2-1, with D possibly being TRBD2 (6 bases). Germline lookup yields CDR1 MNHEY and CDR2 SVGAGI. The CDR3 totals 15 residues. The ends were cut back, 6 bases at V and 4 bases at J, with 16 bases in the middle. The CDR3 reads CASRDYRDLYNEQFF. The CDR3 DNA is TGTGCCAGCAGGGACTACCGGGACCTTTACAATGAGCAGTTCTTC.

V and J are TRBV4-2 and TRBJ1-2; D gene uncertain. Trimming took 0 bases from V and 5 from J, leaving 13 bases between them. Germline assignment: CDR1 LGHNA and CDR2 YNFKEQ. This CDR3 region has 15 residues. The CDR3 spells CASSQERQLNYGYTF. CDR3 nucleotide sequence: TGTGCCAGCAGCCAAGAGCGGCAGCTCAATTATGGCTACACCTTC.

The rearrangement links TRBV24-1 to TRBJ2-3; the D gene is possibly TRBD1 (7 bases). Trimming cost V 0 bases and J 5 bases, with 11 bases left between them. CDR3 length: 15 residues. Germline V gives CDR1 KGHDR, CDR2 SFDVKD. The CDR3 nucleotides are TGTGCCACCAGTGATTTGGACAGGGAGGTAGATACGCAGTATTTT. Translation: CATSDLDREVDTQYF.

The CDR3 region has the DNA TGTGCCAGCAGTTATACAGACACTGAAGCTTTCTTT. The encoded protein is CASSYTDTEAFF. This chain uses TRBV6-6 with TRBJ1-1; D is uncertain. Germline V gives CDR1 MNHNY, CDR2 SVGAGI (reference sequence). V gave up 3 bases and J gave up 3 bases, with 5 bases separating them. The CDR3 is made up of 12 amino acids.

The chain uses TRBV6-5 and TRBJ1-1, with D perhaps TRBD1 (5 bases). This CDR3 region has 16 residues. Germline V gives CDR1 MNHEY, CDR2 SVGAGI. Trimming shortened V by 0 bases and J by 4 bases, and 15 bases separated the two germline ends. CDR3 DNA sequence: TGTGCCAGCAGTTACTCAAGGGGCCCCAGTGGCACTGAAGCTTTCTTT. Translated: CASSYSRGPSGTEAFF.

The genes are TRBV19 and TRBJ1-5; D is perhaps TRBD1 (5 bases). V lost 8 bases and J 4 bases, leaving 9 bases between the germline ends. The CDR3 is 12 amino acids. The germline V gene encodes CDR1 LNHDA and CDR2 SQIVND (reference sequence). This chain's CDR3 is CASGKGNQPQHF. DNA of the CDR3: TGTGCCAGTGGGAAGGGGAATCAGCCCCAGCATTTT.

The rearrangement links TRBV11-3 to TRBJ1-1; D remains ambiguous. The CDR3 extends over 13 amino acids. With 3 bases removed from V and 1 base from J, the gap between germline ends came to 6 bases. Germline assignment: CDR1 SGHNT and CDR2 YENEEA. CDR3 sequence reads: CASSFSRNTEAFF. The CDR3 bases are TGTGCCAGCAGCTTTAGTCGGAACACTGAAGCTTTCTTT. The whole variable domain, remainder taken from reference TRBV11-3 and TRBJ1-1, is EAGVVQSPRYKIIEKKQPVAFWCNPISGHNTLYWYLQNLGQGPELLIRYENEEAVDDSQLPKDRFSAERLKGVDSTLKIQPAELGDSAVYLCASSFSRNTEAFFGQGTRLTVV.

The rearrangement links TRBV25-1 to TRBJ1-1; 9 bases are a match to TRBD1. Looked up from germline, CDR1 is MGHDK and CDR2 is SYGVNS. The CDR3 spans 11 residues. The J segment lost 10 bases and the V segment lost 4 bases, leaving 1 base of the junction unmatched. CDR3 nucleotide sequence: TGTGCCAGCAGTGGGGACAGGGTAGCTTTCTTT. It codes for CASSGDRVAFF.

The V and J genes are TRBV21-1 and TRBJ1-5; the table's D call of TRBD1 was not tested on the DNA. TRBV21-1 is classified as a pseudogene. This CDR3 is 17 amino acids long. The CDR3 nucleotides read TGTGCCAGCAGGCCTACCCCAGACAGGGGTTCGAATCAGCCCCAGCATTTT. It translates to CASRPTPDRGSNQPQHF.

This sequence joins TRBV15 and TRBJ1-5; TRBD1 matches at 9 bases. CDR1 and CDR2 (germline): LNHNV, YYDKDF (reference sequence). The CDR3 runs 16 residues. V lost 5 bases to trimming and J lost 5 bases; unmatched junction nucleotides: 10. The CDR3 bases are TGTGCCACCAGCGGTGGGACAGGGTCCAGTTATCAGCCCCAGCATTTT. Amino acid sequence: CATSGGTGSSYQPQHF.

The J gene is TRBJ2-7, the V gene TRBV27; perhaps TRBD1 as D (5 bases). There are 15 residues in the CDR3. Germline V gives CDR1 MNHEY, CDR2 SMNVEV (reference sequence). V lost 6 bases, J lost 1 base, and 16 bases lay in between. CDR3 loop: CASRSSQGVSYEQYF. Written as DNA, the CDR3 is TGTGCCAGCAGATCCTCGCAGGGTGTTTCCTACGAGCAGTACTTC.

The CDR3 is CASSFALVDEQFF. As DNA, the CDR3 is TGTGCCAGCAGCTTCGCCTTAGTTGATGAGCAGTTCTTC. The chain employs TRBV7-9 and TRBJ2-1; no clear D gene. Trimming left V 3 bases short and J 8 bases short, with 11 bases between. This CDR3 region has 13 residues. CDR1 SEHNR and CDR2 FQNEAQ come from the germline V gene (reference sequence).

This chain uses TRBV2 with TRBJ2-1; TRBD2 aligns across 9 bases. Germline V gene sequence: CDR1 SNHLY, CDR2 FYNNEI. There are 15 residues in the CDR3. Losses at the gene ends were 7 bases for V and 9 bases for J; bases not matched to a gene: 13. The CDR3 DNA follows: TGTGCCAGCACCCTTAGCGGGAGCCTAGGGGGTGAGCAGTTCTTC. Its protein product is CASTLSGSLGGEQFF.

CDR3 amino acids: CASSLNRGLGEQYF. The CDR3 DNA reads as TGTGCCAGCAGTTTGAACAGGGGGCTGGGCGAGCAGTACTTC. The chain links TRBV6-5 to TRBJ2-7; 9 positions agree with TRBD1. The CDR3 length is 14 residues. J gave up 6 bases and V 4 bases, and 7 bases lay outside the gene matches. Germline CDR1 is MNHEY and CDR2 is SVGAGI.

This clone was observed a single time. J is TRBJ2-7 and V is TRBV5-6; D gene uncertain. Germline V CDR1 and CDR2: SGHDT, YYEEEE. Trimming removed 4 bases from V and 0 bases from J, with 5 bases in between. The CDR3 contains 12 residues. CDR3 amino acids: CASSLSSYEQYV. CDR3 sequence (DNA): TGTGCCAGCAGCCTAAGCTCCTACGAGCAGTACGTC.

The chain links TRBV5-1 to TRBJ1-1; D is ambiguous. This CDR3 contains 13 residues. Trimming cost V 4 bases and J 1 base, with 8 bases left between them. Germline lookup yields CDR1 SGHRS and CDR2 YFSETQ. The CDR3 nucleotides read TGCGCCAGCAGCGACGGGTCGAACACTGAAGCTTTCTTT. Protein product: CASSDGSNTEAFF.

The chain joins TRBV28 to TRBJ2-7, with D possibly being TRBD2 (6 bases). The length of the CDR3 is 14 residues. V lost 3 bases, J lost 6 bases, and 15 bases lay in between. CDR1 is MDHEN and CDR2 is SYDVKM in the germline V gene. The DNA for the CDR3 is TGTGCCAGCAGTTTCGGCGGGATTGTGTCCGAGCAGTACTTC. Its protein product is CASSFGGIVSEQYF. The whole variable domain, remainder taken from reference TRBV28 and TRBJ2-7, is DVKVTQSSRYLVKRTGEKVFLECVQDMDHENMFWYRQDPGLGLRLIYFSYDVKMKEKGDIPEGYSVSREKKERFSLILESASTNQTSMYLCASSFGGIVSEQYFGPGTRLTVT.

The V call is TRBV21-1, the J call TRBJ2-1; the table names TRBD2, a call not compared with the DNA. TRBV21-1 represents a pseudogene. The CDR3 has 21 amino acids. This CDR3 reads CASSKRETSGRLSEVYNEQFF. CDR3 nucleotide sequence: TGTGCCAGCAGCAAAAGGGAGACTAGCGGGAGGCTAAGTGAGGTATACAATGAGCAGTTCTTC.

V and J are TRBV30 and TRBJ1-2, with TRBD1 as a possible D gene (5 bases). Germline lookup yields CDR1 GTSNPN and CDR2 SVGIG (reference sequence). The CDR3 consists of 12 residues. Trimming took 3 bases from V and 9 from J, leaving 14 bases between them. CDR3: CAWRVTARSYTF. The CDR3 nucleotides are TGTGCCTGGAGGGTGACAGCTAGGAGCTACACCTTC.

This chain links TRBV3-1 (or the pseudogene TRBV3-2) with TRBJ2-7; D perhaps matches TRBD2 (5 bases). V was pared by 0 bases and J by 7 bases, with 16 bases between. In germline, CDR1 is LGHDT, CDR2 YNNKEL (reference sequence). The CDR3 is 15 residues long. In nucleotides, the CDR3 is TGTGCCAGCAGCCAAGAAATGGACCGTCCGGGAGAGCAGTACTTC. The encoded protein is CASSQEMDRPGEQYF.

The CDR3 sequence: CATSGGENYGYTF. The CDR3, as DNA: TGTGCCACCAGTGGCGGGGAGAACTATGGCTACACCTTC. The gene calls are TRBV24-1 and TRBJ1-2; the D is unclear. The ends were cut back, 5 bases at V and 2 bases at J, with 8 bases in the middle. The CDR3 runs 13 residues. Germline V gene data show CDR1 as KGHDR and CDR2 as SFDVKD.